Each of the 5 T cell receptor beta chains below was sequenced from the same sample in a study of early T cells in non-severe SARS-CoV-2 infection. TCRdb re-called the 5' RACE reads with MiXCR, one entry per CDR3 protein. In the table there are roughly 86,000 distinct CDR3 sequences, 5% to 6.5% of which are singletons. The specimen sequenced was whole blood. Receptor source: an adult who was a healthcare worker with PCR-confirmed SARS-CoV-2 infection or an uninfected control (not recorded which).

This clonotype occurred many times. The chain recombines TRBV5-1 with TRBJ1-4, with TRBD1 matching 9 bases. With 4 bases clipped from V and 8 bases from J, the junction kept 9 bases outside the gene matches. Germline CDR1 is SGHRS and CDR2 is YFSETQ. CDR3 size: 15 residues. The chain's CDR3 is CASSIGTGQKEKLFF. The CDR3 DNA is TGCGCCAGCAGCATTGGGACAGGGCAGAAGGAAAAACTGTTTTTT.

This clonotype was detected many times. This chain's CDR3 is CASSSTGGEETQYF. CDR3 nucleotides: TGTGCCAGCAGTTCTACAGGGGGAGAAGAGACCCAGTACTTC. The V and J genes are TRBV6-5 and TRBJ2-5; 8 bases agree with TRBD1. With V trimmed by 4 bases and J by 3 bases, 4 bases remained unmatched. The CDR3 sequence is 14 residues long. CDR1 is MNHEY and CDR2 is SVGAGI in the germline V gene.

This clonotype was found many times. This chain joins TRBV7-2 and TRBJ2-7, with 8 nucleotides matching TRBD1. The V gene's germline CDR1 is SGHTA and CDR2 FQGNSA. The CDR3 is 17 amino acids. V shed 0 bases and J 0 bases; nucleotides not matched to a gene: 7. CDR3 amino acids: CASSLAPGGASSYEQYF. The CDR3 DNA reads TGTGCCAGCAGCTTAGCCCCAGGGGGCGCGAGCTCCTACGAGCAGTACTTC.

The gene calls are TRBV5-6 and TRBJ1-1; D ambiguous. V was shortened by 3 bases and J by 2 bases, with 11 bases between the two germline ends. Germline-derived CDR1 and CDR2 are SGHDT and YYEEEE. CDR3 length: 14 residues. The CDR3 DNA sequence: TGTGCCAGCAGCTCTGGCATAGTAAACACTGAAGCTTTCTTT. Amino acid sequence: CASSSGIVNTEAFF. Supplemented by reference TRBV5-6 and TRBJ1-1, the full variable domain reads DAGVTQSPTHLIKTRGQQVTLRCSPKSGHDTVSWYQQALGQGPQFIFQYYEEEERQRGNFPDRFSGHQFPNYSSELNVNALLLGDSALYLCASSSGIVNTEAFFGQGTRLTVV.

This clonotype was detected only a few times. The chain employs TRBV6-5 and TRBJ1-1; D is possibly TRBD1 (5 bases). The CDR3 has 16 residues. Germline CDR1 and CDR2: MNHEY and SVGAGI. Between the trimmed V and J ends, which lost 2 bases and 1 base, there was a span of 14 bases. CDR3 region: CASSYPGRDGNTEAFF. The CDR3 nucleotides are TGTGCCAGCAGTTACCCCGGTCGGGACGGGAACACTGAAGCTTTCTTT.